This T cell receptor beta chain was profiled in a study of cytomegalovirus exposure and HLA in healthy donors. Primers for the PCR totalled 60 Vbeta and 13 Jbeta. Method: immunoSEQ multiplex PCR; TCRdb's copy keeps in-frame clones and lacks some. Found here are under 200,000 clones, roughly 80% of them singletons; the top ten hold 1.9%. For this clone: Its antigen remains unidentified.

In germline, CDR1 is SGHTA, CDR2 FQGTGA. The junction had 4 bases not matched to a gene; V was cut back by 5 bases and J by 2 bases. This CDR3 has 15 amino acids. Study-wide findings and caveats: Later on, a genetic analysis was performed. It linked a missense variant in DCLRE1C with V- and J-gene trimming of TCR beta. The study had only CMV serostatus as immune exposure information.

Donors showed nominal health when sampled, although they likely had unrecorded immune exposures. What was sequenced was PBMCs. This receptor was obtained from a man between 18 and 29 years old in good health and CMV-seronegative. The chain employs TRBV7-3 and TRBJ2-2; the match to TRBD1 covers 8 bases. The CDR3 bases are TGTGCCAGCAGCCGGGACAGGATTAACACCGGGGAGCTGTTTTTT. Its protein is CASSRDRINTGELFF.